This record concerns one T cell receptor (beta chain) sequence. Its antigen is unidentified. Method: immunoSEQ multiplex PCR; TCRdb's copy keeps in-frame clones and lacks some. The sample holds more than 20,000 clones, 70% to 80% seen once. The data were taken from a study of vaccination effects on CD4 cells after COVID-19. Study as a whole: Two-dose vaccination with either BNT162b2 or mRNA-1273 was given to the participants. Study-level points and caveats: Convalescent patients numbered few in the study; early post-infection timepoints were missing entirely.

Antigen-specific CD4+ T cells were first expanded with viral peptide pools by the ViraFEST assay and only then sequenced. Investigators separated out CD4+ T cells once approximately 9 days of culture had passed. Nobody among the vaccine recipients had prior SARS-CoV-2 infection (nucleocapsid antibodies were negative). Wells each received around 2.1 million PBMC, cultured with 10 IU/ml IL-2 and 10 ug/ml peptides. The germline V and J ends were trimmed by 2 bases and 0 bases, with 20 bases remaining between them. This CDR3 comprises 19 residues. Germline CDR1 SGHAT, CDR2 FQNNGV. This chain joins TRBV11-2 and TRBJ2-1; tentative D call: TRBD1 (6 bases). The source was CD4+ T cells from PBMCs cultured with HCoV-OC43 spike peptides, collected before COVID-19 vaccination. Subset given: HCoV-OC43 spike overlapping peptide pool stimulation. This clonotype originated in a human donor who received a COVID-19 vaccine. The CDR3 coding sequence is TGTGCCAGCAGCTTACCCGCTAACAGGGACGCCAGCTCCTACAATGAGCAGTTCTTC. Protein sequence: CASSLPANRDASSYNEQFF.